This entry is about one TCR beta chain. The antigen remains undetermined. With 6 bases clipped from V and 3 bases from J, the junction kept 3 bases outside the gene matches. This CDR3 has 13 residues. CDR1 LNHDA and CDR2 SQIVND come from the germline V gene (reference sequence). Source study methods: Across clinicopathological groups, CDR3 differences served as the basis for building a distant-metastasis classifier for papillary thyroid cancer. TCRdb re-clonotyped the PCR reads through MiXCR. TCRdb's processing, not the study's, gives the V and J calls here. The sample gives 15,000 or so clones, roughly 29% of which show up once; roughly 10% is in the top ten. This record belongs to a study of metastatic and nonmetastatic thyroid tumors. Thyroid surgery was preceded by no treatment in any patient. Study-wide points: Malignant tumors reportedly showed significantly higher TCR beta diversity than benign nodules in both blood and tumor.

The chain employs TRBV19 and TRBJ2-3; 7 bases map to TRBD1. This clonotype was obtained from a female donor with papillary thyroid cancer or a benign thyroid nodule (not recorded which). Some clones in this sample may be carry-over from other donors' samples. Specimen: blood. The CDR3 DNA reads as TGTGCCAGTAGGGCACAGGGGACAGATACGCAGTATTTT. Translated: CASRAQGTDTQYF. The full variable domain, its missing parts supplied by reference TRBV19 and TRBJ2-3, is DGGITQSPKYLFRKEGQNVTLSCEQNLNHDAMYWYRQDPGQGLRLIYYSQIVNDFQKGDIAEGYSVSREKKESFPLTVTSAQKNPTAFYLCASRAQGTDTQYFGPGTRLTVL.